One and the same sample provided the 15 T cell receptor beta chains below, sequenced in a study of response to subunit inactivated influenza vaccine. TCRdb processed the RT-PCR reads anew with MiXCR; each CDR3 protein has one entry. The profile shows 650,000 to 700,000 distinct CDR3 sequences, around 16% of them singletons. The sample in question was PBMCs from blood, obtained 11 to 12 days after vaccination. The receptors were gathered from a middle-aged man who received an inactivated influenza vaccine.

The chain recombines TRBV6-5 with TRBJ2-5; D is unclear. CDR1 is MNHEY, CDR2 SVGAGI, per germline. The CDR3 runs to 14 residues. Trimming cost V 2 bases and J 5 bases, with 12 bases left between them. DNA of the CDR3: TGTGCCAGCAGTTACGATGCAGGTCTGGAGACCCAGTACTTC. This codes for CASSYDAGLETQYF.

This clonotype was detected only a few times. The V gene is TRBV11-1, the J gene TRBJ2-5; no definite D call. Per the germline V gene, CDR1 is SGHAT and CDR2 is FQDESV (reference sequence). V was clipped by 5 bases and J by 4 bases, with 20 bases between them. The CDR3 has 16 residues. The CDR3 here is CASSDPLVKKGETQYF. The CDR3 DNA is TGTGCCAGCAGCGATCCCCTGGTCAAAAAAGGAGAGACCCAGTACTTC.

This clonotype appeared a few times. The V and J genes are TRBV6-1 and TRBJ2-3; a possible D gene is TRBD2 (6 bases). This CDR3 comprises 14 residues. V was clipped by 6 bases and J by 2 bases, with 12 bases between them. Germline lookup yields CDR1 MNHNS and CDR2 SASEGT. CDR3 nucleotides: TGTGCCAGCAGAGGAGGGTCCTTCACAGATACGCAGTATTTT. It yields the protein CASRGGSFTDTQYF.

Ten or more counts support this clonotype. One end of the junction does not line up with germline, which may come from a read error. The chain employs TRBV7-2 and TRBJ1-1; 7 nucleotides agree with TRBD1. Germline loops: CDR1 SGHTA, CDR2 FQGNSA. This CDR3 is 14 amino acids long. Here the CDR3 reads CASRPGTVNTEAFF. CDR3 bases: TGCGCCAGCAGGCCCGGGACAGTAAACACTGAAGCTTTCTTT.

This clonotype was observed a few times. The rearrangement links TRBV7-9 to TRBJ2-1, with 8 bases matching TRBD2. With V trimmed by 5 bases and J by 0 bases, 9 bases remained unmatched. Germline CDR1 is SEHNR and CDR2 is FQNEAQ (reference sequence). The CDR3 has 17 amino acids. CDR3 DNA sequence: TGTGCCAGCAGCCCCCCTAGCGGGTGGAGCTCCTACAATGAGCAGTTCTTC. Protein product: CASSPPSGWSSYNEQFF.

There are a few counts of this clonotype. This rearrangement joins TRBV20-1 to TRBJ1-6, with TRBD1 identical over 7 bases. Per the germline V gene, CDR1 is DFQATT and CDR2 is SNEGSKA (reference sequence). The CDR3 covers 15 residues. V dropped 4 bases and J dropped 7; count of bases not matched to a gene: 10. The chain's CDR3 is CSATTGVGVNSPLHF. The CDR3 DNA follows: TGCAGTGCTACTACAGGGGTAGGAGTCAATTCACCCCTCCACTTT.

J is TRBJ1-5 and V is TRBV7-2, with 9 bases identical to TRBD1. Germline V gives CDR1 SGHTA, CDR2 FQGNSA. The J segment lost 6 bases and the V segment lost 4 bases, leaving 7 bases of the junction unmatched. The CDR3 extends over 15 amino acids. In nucleotides, the CDR3 is TGTGCCAGCAGCTCCTGGACAGGGGTTGGTCAGCCCCAGCATTTT. Residues: CASSSWTGVGQPQHF.

This clonotype turned up a few times. V usage is TRBV6-2 or TRBV6-3 and J usage is TRBJ2-2, with 7 bases fitting TRBD1. J lost 7 bases, V lost 9 bases, and 11 bases had no gene match. Per the germline V gene, CDR1 is MNHEY and CDR2 is SVGEGT. This CDR3 is 14 amino acids long. CDR3 nucleotides: TGTGCCAGTCATCTAACAGGGGCTCACGGGGAGCTGTTTTTT. Its translation: CASHLTGAHGELFF.

V is TRBV20-1 and J is TRBJ2-7; 7 bases map to TRBD2. The CDR3 spans 16 residues. Germline assignment: CDR1 DFQATT and CDR2 SNEGSKA (reference sequence). V gave up 5 bases and J gave up 3 bases; unmatched junction bases: 16. CDR3 sequence: CSASPRVRREFYEQYF. Written as DNA, the CDR3 is TGCAGTGCTTCCCCCCGGGTGAGGCGGGAGTTCTACGAGCAGTACTTC.

In this sample, this clonotype turned up a few times. The chain uses TRBV7-2 and TRBJ2-7, with D unclear. Germline V gives CDR1 SGHTA, CDR2 FQGNSA. V was cut by 1 base and J by 3 bases, with 13 bases left in between. CDR3 size: 15 residues. CDR3: CASSLDGRQDYEQYF. CDR3 sequence (DNA): TGTGCCAGCAGCTTAGATGGGCGACAAGACTACGAGCAGTACTTC.

The chain employs TRBV20-1 and TRBJ2-5, with TRBD2 matching 11 bases. Germline CDR1 DFQATT, CDR2 SNEGSKA (reference sequence). The length of the CDR3 is 16 residues. V was clipped by 4 bases and J by 0 bases; unmatched bases: 7. Written as DNA, the CDR3 is TGCAGTGCTAACCCGGGACTAGCGGAAGACCAAGAGACCCAGTACTTC. Residues: CSANPGLAEDQETQYF.

This clonotype was seen a handful of times. The chain uses TRBV7-9 and TRBJ2-7; D is uncertain. The CDR3 is made up of 15 amino acids. CDR1 is SEHNR and CDR2 is FQNEAQ in the germline V gene (reference sequence). The V gene lost 6 bases and the J gene lost 2 bases, with 17 bases spanning the gap. The CDR3 nucleotides read TGTGCCAGCAGTTCGATACGTGGGTCAGCCTACGAGCAGTACTTC. Translation: CASSSIRGSAYEQYF.

This clonotype was detected only a few times. The V gene is TRBV7-2, the J gene TRBJ1-1, with D perhaps TRBD1 (5 bases). Germline lookup yields CDR1 SGHTA and CDR2 FQGNSA. V lost 6 bases, J lost 4 bases, and 12 bases lay in between. The CDR3 has 13 amino acids. CDR3 in amino acids: CASRMGRATEAFF. The CDR3 region has the DNA TGTGCCAGCAGGATGGGCAGGGCCACTGAAGCTTTCTTT.

This clonotype was observed a few times. The chain links TRBV20-1 to TRBJ2-1, with a weak D call TRBD1 (5 bases). V was clipped by 6 bases and J by 6 bases, with 21 bases between them. Germline V gene sequence: CDR1 DFQATT, CDR2 SNEGSKA (reference sequence). The CDR3 sequence is 15 residues long. The DNA of the CDR3 is TGCAGTGCCCCCCGTGCGGACACCCTAGTCAATGAGCAGTTCTTC. Residues: CSAPRADTLVNEQFF.

This clonotype turned up a few times. This chain links TRBV14 with TRBJ2-1; D is unclear. V was pared by 2 bases and J by 9 bases, with 14 bases between. The CDR3 extends over 14 amino acids. CDR1 and CDR2 (germline): SGHDN, FVKESK. The CDR3 here is CASSQFTAFGEQFF. The CDR3 bases are TGTGCCAGCAGCCAATTTACAGCGTTCGGTGAGCAGTTCTTC.